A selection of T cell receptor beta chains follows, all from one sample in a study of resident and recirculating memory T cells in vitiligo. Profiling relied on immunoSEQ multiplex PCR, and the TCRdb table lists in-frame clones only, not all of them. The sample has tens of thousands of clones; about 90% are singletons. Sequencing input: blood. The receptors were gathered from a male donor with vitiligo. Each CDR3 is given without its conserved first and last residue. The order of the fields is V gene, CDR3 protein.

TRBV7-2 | ASSLEAGAYEQY
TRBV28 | ASSLGTGAVNQPQH
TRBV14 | ASSHEGQGVYGYT
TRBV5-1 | ASSQGYGGNQPQH
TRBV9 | ASSSRQGASDEQY
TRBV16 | ASSQDRGSGSAKNIQY
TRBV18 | ASSPPAGLSEQY
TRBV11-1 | ASSFAGGKLF
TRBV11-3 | ASSLGGLDEQF
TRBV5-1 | ASSLNPLRGETQY
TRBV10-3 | AISQAGVYEQY
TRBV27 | ASSGLFRGRLNQPQH
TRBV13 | ASSFPSDPGNYEQY
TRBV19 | ASSTPTGEDQPQH
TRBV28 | ASSFWTERGEKLF
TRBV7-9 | ASSLGQGGYT
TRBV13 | ASSPQGQGRREKLF
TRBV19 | ASSISGTAAYEQY
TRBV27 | ASSLVSGGTLH
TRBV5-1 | ASSLALIAGITDTQY
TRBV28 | ASRGGIWAGELF
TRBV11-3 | ASSPHHRDEQY
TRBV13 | ASSHRRLADTGELF
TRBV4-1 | ASSQRMRGGIGGRSLDTQY
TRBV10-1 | ASRDDRHINSNQPQH
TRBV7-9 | ASSLGEQGLETQY
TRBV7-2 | ASSLAVRASGYT
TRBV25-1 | ASSIGSGWDNEQF
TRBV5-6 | ASSWDREYEQY
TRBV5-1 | ASSPGQGTEAF
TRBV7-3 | ASSLNSGSGEQY
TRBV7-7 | ASSPPGRSEQF
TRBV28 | ASSKTGTGRYEQY
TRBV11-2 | ASSFRDRGTDTQY
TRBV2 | ASSEYSGTFNEKLF
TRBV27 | ASSLTRHEQF
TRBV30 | AWRKGQILYNEQF
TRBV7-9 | AAMGGRAWETQY
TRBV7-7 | ASSLLQGSNTGELF
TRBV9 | ASSVTGDYGYT
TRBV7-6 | ASSMGPQGLPEAF
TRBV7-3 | ASSLQGGEETQY
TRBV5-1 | ASSSPTGGIVEQY
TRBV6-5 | ASSYSETSTDTQY
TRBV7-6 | ASSPRDRGSGNEKLF
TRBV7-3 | ASSLNWRESYNEQF
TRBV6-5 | ASSYGTGGYEQY
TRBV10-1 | ASSESGGLAGVSEQF